This entry is about one T cell receptor (beta chain). Its antigen remains unknown. An end of the junction differs from the germline gene, which may be a read error. The source of the sample is a study of Graves' ophthalmopathy and Graves' hyperthyroidism. The study, taken as a whole, reports: With approximately 88% sensitivity and over 65% specificity, a 13-signature model separated ophthalmopathy from stable hyperthyroidism.

CDR3 length equals 12 residues. The authors amplified TCR beta CDR3 regions, and they did so from RNA transcripts for repertoire sequencing. An opening RT-PCR round employed HTBI primers and preceded a second-round multiplex PCR. TCRdb re-called the multiplex PCR reads through MiXCR, storing one row per CDR3 protein. The data hold 600,000 to 650,000 distinct CDR3 sequences, with about a fifth observed a single time. No progression to ophthalmopathy over 18 months defined stable hyperthyroidism. Researchers turned away patients with other autoimmune diseases, uncontrolled infections, pregnancy or lactation.

The chain recombines TRBV12-3 or TRBV12-4 with TRBJ1-1; D remains unclear. The clonotype was recovered from a woman aged 18-29 years with stable Graves' hyperthyroidism. Some clones in this sample may be carry-over from other donors' samples. Material: peripheral blood. The CDR3 nucleotides read TGTGCCAGCAGCCTGATTTGGACTGATGCTTTCTTT. Its protein product is CASSLIWTDAFF.